Each of the 20 T cell receptor beta chains below was sequenced from the same sample in a study of blood T cell repertoires in COVID-19. The method was immunoSEQ multiplex PCR; TCRdb's version includes in-frame clones alone and lacks a portion of them. The sample lists 68,000 or so clones; about 83% were seen once. The source material was peripheral blood. Every receptor here comes from a human donor in a cohort sampled during active COVID-19.

The rearrangement joins TRBV23-1 to TRBJ1-5; D perhaps matches TRBD1 (5 bases). TRBV23-1 is known as an ORF, though its function is uncertain. This CDR3 spans 16 amino acids. Trimming removed 0 bases from V and 2 bases from J, with 11 bases in between. The CDR3 region has the DNA TGCGCCAGCAGTCAATCCCCCAGGGAGGGCAATCAGCCCCAGCATTTT. As protein: CASSQSPREGNQPQHF.

V usage is TRBV6-6 and J usage is TRBJ2-5; 9 nucleotides match TRBD2. V lost 0 bases, J lost 5 bases, and 4 bases stayed unmatched. Germline loops: CDR1 MNHNY, CDR2 SVGAGI (reference sequence). CDR3 length: 15 residues. In DNA form, the CDR3 reads TGTGCCAGCAGTTACTCGCGGGGGGGTCAGGAGACCCAGTACTTC. Amino acid sequence: CASSYSRGGQETQYF.

The chain joins TRBV30 to TRBJ2-2; 7 bases agree with TRBD2. V gave up 4 bases and J gave up 3 bases; unmatched junction bases: 11. The germline gives CDR1 GTSNPN, CDR2 SVGIG (reference sequence). The CDR3 sequence is 16 residues long. CDR3 bases: TGTGCCTGGAACCCGGGGGGAGGGCCTCACACCGGGGAGCTGTTTTTT. It translates to CAWNPGGGPHTGELFF.

The CDR3 coding sequence is TGTGCCAGTAGTATGGGACAGGACTATAATTCACCCCTCCACTTT. Protein product: CASSMGQDYNSPLHF. The genes are TRBV19 and TRBJ1-6; 8 nucleotides align to TRBD1. V gave up 3 bases and J gave up 3 bases; unmatched junction bases: 1. Per germline, CDR1 LNHDA and CDR2 SQIVND (reference sequence). This CDR3 has 15 amino acids.

The rearrangement joins TRBV3-1 (or the pseudogene TRBV3-2) to TRBJ1-2, with 7 bases identical to TRBD1. CDR3 length equals 13 residues. V lost 0 bases and J lost 12; bases outside the gene matches: 7. Germline values: CDR1 LGHDT, CDR2 YNNKEL (reference sequence). The CDR3 loop reads CASSQDRQGVHTF. CDR3 sequence (DNA): TGTGCCAGCAGCCAAGATCGGCAGGGGGTACACACCTTC.

The chain is built from TRBV9 and TRBJ2-1; possible D gene TRBD2, 6 bases. Per germline, CDR1 SGDLS and CDR2 YYNGEE. V lost 0 bases and J lost 8, with 15 bases in between. This CDR3 comprises 15 residues. Here the CDR3 reads CASSVAPLARDEQFF. Here the CDR3 DNA reads TGTGCCAGCAGCGTAGCCCCACTAGCTCGGGATGAGCAGTTCTTC.

As concerns this clone: A read error may be the cause here, since a much bigger clone is one base away. The chain joins TRBV30 to TRBJ1-6, with 8 bases lining up with TRBD1. From germline, CDR1 is GTSNPN and CDR2 SVGIG (reference sequence). V was pared by 2 bases and J by 5 bases, with 2 bases of the junction left unmatched. The CDR3 is 14 residues long. DNA for the CDR3: TGTGCCTGGAGTAGGGGACAGGATAATTCACCCCTCCACTTT. Translating it yields CAWSRGQDNSPLHF.

The chain recombines TRBV7-2 with TRBJ2-3; 8 bases are shared with TRBD2. CDR1 and CDR2 (germline): SGHTA, FQGNSA. CDR3 length: 15 residues. J lost 0 bases, V lost 5 bases, and 4 bases had no gene match. The CDR3 DNA reads as TGTGCCAGCAGCCTACAGCGGGGGAGCACAGATACGCAGTATTTT. Residues: CASSLQRGSTDTQYF.

This clone was seen a handful of times. This chain connects TRBV5-1 to TRBJ1-1; D is possibly TRBD1 (6 bases). CDR1 SGHRS and CDR2 YFSETQ come from the germline V gene. The germline V and J ends were trimmed by 2 bases and 4 bases, with 12 bases remaining between them. This CDR3 comprises 14 residues. This CDR3 is CASSFASRGTEAFF. The CDR3 DNA follows: TGCGCCAGCAGCTTCGCCTCCAGGGGCACTGAAGCTTTCTTT.

The V and J genes are TRBV7-9 and TRBJ2-5; D is ambiguous. Germline V gene lookup returns CDR1 SEHNR and CDR2 FQNEAQ (reference sequence). V lost 0 bases to trimming and J lost 5 bases, with 7 bases between them. This CDR3 spans 13 amino acids. The CDR3 nucleotides read TGTGCCAGCAGCTTAGCAGGCAGGGAGACCCAGTACTTC. Residues: CASSLAGRETQYF.

This chain's CDR3 is CASRGTVNYEQYF. As DNA, the CDR3 is TGTGCCAGCAGAGGGACAGTCAATTACGAGCAGTACTTC. The chain joins TRBV6-5 to TRBJ2-7; 7 bases line up with TRBD1. CDR1 is MNHEY and CDR2 is SVGAGI in the germline V gene. The CDR3 is made up of 13 amino acids. V lost 6 bases, J lost 4 bases, and 6 bases stayed unmatched.

As concerns this clone: This CDR3 is also generated by other DNA sequences in the sample. The CDR3 sequence is CASSRRSGETQYF. DNA of the CDR3: TGTGCCAGCAGTAGACGTTCGGGGGAGACCCAGTACTTC. V gene TRBV25-1 combines with J gene TRBJ2-5, with D possibly TRBD2 on 5 matching bases. The CDR3 extends over 13 amino acids. Germline CDR1 and CDR2: MGHDK and SYGVNS. The V and J ends lost 5 bases and 5 bases respectively, with 12 bases between them.

The CDR3 DNA is TGTGCCAGCAGCTTGCAGGTCACGAGCTCCTACAATGAGCAGTTCTTC. It encodes CASSLQVTSSYNEQFF. The chain combines TRBV5-6 with TRBJ2-1; D uncertain. CDR3 length: 16 residues. Germline V gene data show CDR1 as SGHDT and CDR2 as YYEEEE. V shed 1 base and J shed 0 bases, with 11 bases lying between them. Full variable domain (remainder filled in from reference TRBV5-6 and TRBJ2-1): DAGVTQSPTHLIKTRGQQVTLRCSPKSGHDTVSWYQQALGQGPQFIFQYYEEEERQRGNFPDRFSGHQFPNYSSELNVNALLLGDSALYLCASSLQVTSSYNEQFFGPGTRLTVL.

The chain combines TRBV5-4 with TRBJ1-1, with 7 bases lining up with TRBD1. CDR3 length equals 14 residues. Trimming cost V 4 bases and J 0 bases; bases outside gene matches: 3. Germline CDR1 and CDR2: SGHNT and YYREEE (reference sequence). The CDR3 bases are TGTGCCAGCAGCCCTGACAGGGTGAACACTGAAGCTTTCTTT. Its translation is CASSPDRVNTEAFF.

The chain has TRBV2 and TRBJ2-5; 8 bases match TRBD1. This CDR3 has 14 residues. J gave up 6 bases and V 2 bases, and 5 bases lay outside the gene matches. Germline-derived CDR1 and CDR2 are SNHLY and FYNNEI. The CDR3 DNA follows: TGTGCCAGCAGTGAACAGACAGGGGAACAGACCCAGTACTTC. This translates into CASSEQTGEQTQYF.

The rearrangement links TRBV10-2 to TRBJ1-2, with 7 bases identical to TRBD1. The germline V gene encodes CDR1 WSHSY and CDR2 SAAADI. This CDR3 has 13 residues. V trimming: 5 bases; J trimming: 8 bases; junction bases outside the gene matches: 8. CDR3 region: CASSSLDRDGYTF. CDR3 nucleotides: TGCGCCAGCAGTTCCCTCGACAGGGACGGCTACACCTTC.

This chain uses TRBV9 with TRBJ2-2, with 9 bases that match TRBD2. The CDR3 spans 18 residues. Looked up from germline, CDR1 is SGDLS and CDR2 is YYNGEE. V shed 3 bases, J shed 4 bases, and the junction held 13 bases outside the gene matches. The CDR3 DNA reads as TGTGCCAGCAGCGACCCTAGGGGTAGCGGGAGTTCCACCGGGGAGCTGTTTTTT. This encodes CASSDPRGSGSSTGELFF.

This clone was seen repeatedly, ten times or more. The V gene is TRBV7-6, the J gene TRBJ2-7, with 11 bases lining up with TRBD1. This CDR3 contains 16 residues. V dropped 5 bases and J dropped 2; count of bases not matched to a gene: 8. Germline values: CDR1 SGHVS, CDR2 FNYEAQ. The DNA of the CDR3 is TGTGCCAGCAGCAACTCCGGGACAGGGGGGCCCTACGAGCAGTACTTC. It translates to CASSNSGTGGPYEQYF.

This rearrangement joins TRBV11-2 to TRBJ2-1, with 8 bases lining up with TRBD2. With V trimmed by 2 bases and J by 3 bases, 3 bases remained unmatched. The CDR3 extends over 15 amino acids. CDR1 SGHAT and CDR2 FQNNGV come from the germline V gene. DNA for the CDR3: TGTGCCAGCAGCTTAAGCGGGAGTTACTACAATGAGCAGTTCTTC. It codes for CASSLSGSYYNEQFF. Complete variable domain (other parts from reference TRBV11-2 and TRBJ2-1): EAGVAQSPRYKIIEKRQSVAFWCNPISGHATLYWYQQILGQGPKLLIQFQNNGVVDDSQLPKDRFSAERLKGVDSTLKIQPAKLEDSAVYLCASSLSGSYYNEQFFGPGTRLTVL.

CDR3 in amino acids: CASSIGTGVYTGELFF. CDR3 bases: TGTGCCAGCAGCATCGGGACAGGGGTCTACACCGGGGAGCTGTTTTTT. The V gene is TRBV5-8, the J gene TRBJ2-2; 10 nucleotides match TRBD1. The CDR3 is made up of 16 amino acids. The V segment lost 4 bases and the J segment 3 bases; nucleotides outside the gene matches: 6. Germline CDR1 SGHTS, CDR2 YDEGEE.